This TCR beta chain was retrieved from a study of blood T cell repertoires in COVID-19. How the authors handled the data: Nucleated cell counts were estimated from reference gene primer amplification. Clones were read by immunoSEQ multiplex PCR, and TCRdb kept only the in-frame ones, dropping some. V and J calls and clone size come straight from that table; D and trimming were deduced from the DNA. The sample lists 130,000 to 150,000 clones, around 83% seen once, with about 10% in the top ten. Germline V CDR1 and CDR2: MNHEY, SVGAGI. The CDR3 is made up of 16 amino acids. Trimming shortened V by 0 bases and J by 2 bases, and 13 bases separated the two germline ends.

The source is a man aged 45-65 years who had recovered from COVID-19. V gene TRBV6-5 combines with J gene TRBJ2-5; D gene uncertain. The sequencing sample was made of PBMCs or T cells enriched from blood (not recorded which). DNA for the CDR3: TGTGCCAGCAGTTACTCGATAGCTCCGATACAAGAGACCCAGTACTTC. This translates into CASSYSIAPIQETQYF.